This T cell receptor beta chain appears in the sequencing data of a study of a mutant IDH1 vaccine in newly diagnosed glioma. Clones were sequenced by immunoSEQ multiplex PCR, and TCRdb holds only the in-frame ones, with some missing. The data contain fewer than 70,000 clones, less than 85% of them seen just once; the ten biggest clones take up 3.6%. As for time point: week 11, during vaccination. The investigators gave 300 ug of mutant IDH1 20-mer peptide in each vaccine dose, together with topical imiquimod. Per the germline V gene, CDR1 is SNHLY and CDR2 is FYNNEI. CDR3 length: 11 amino acids. Between the trimmed V and J ends, which lost 8 bases and 6 bases, there was a span of 9 bases. A note on this clone: Antigen specificity is unknown.

The sequence was collected from a man under 40 with glioma. The chain employs TRBV2 and TRBJ2-3; D remains unclear. Material: PBMCs, obtained from a glioma patient whose treatment included an IDH1 peptide vaccine. CDR3 protein: CASDLRDTQYF. The CDR3 DNA follows: TGTGCCAGCGACTTAAGGGATACGCAGTATTTT.